This TCR beta chain was documented in a study of T cells in localized non-small cell lung cancer. Study-level findings and limits: Within adjacent lung there appeared a median approximately 59 of the top 100 tumor clones. Blood T cell density predicted longer survival; adjacent-lung clonality, shorter. Clonality peaked in uninvolved adjacent lung rather than tumor.

Profiling relied on immunoSEQ multiplex PCR, and the TCRdb table lists in-frame clones only, not all of them. The sample comprises tens of thousands of clones, 70% to 90% of which are singletons, and 20% to 25% rests with the top ten. Comment on this clone: Its target is unknown.

This CDR3 spans 13 amino acids. Germline V gene sequence: CDR1 SEHNR, CDR2 FQNEAQ (reference sequence). The V end lost 0 bases, the J end lost 4 bases, and 5 bases lay between the germline ends. The starting material was PBMCs, obtained before any cancer treatment. The genes are TRBV7-9 and TRBJ2-3; the D is unclear. The TCR originated in a man between 35 and 75 years old with stage II squamous cell lung carcinoma. The CDR3 reads CASSLANADTQYF. CDR3 sequence (DNA): TGTGCCAGCAGCTTAGCGAACGCAGATACGCAGTATTTT.